The clone carrying this T cell receptor (beta chain) showed up just once. Antigen unknown. This could be a read error, since a much larger clone is one nucleotide away. The sample is drawn from a study of early T cells in non-severe SARS-CoV-2 infection. About the research overall: With bulk RNA from unsorted whole blood as input, sequencing yielded unpaired chains.

V trimming: 4 bases; J trimming: 4 bases; junction bases outside the gene matches: 13. This CDR3 region has 18 residues. The germline V gene has CDR1 SGHKS and CDR2 YYEKEE (reference sequence). General study points: A preference for anti-spike CD8 responses marked VDJdb matching, which missed private and CD4 specificities.

Individual cDNA molecules carried attached unique molecular identifiers. TCRdb fed the 5' RACE reads into MiXCR, producing one record per CDR3 protein. In the table there are more than 65,000 distinct CDR3 sequences, around 15% of which are singletons. The V gene is TRBV5-5, the J gene TRBJ2-3, with 12 bases matching TRBD2. Specimen: whole blood, collected at baseline. This TCR derives from an adult who was a healthcare worker with PCR-confirmed SARS-CoV-2 infection or an uninfected control (not recorded which). The CDR3 spells CASSQTVTSGRGADTQYF. In nucleotides, the CDR3 is TGTGCCAGCAGCCAAACCGTGACTAGCGGGAGAGGGGCAGATACGCAGTATTTT. Full variable domain (rest looked up from reference TRBV5-5 and TRBJ2-3): DAGVTQSPTHLIKTRGQQVTLRCSPISGHKSVSWYQQVLGQGPQFIFQYYEKEERGRGNFPDRFSARQFPNYSSELNVNALLLGDSALYLCASSQTVTSGRGADTQYFGPGTRLTVL.